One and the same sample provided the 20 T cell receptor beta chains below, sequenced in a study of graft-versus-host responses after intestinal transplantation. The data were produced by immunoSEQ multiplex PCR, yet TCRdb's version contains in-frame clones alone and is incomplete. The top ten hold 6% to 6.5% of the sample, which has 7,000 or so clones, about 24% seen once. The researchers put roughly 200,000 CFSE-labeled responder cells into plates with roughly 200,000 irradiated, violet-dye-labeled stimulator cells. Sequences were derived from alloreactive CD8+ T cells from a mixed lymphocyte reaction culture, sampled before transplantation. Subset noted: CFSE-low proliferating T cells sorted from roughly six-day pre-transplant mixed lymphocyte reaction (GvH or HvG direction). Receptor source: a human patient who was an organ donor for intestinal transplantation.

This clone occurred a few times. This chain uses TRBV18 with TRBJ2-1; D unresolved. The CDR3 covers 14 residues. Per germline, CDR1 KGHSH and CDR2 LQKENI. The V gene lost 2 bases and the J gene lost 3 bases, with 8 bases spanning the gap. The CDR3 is CASSPGPGYNEQFF. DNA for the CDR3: TGTGCCAGCTCACCAGGTCCCGGCTACAATGAGCAGTTCTTC.

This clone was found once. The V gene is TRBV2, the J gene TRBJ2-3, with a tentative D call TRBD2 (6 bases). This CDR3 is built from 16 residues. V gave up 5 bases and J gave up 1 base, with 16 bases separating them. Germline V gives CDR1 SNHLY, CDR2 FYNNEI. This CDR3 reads CASSSFGREGTDTQYF. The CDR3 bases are TGTGCCAGCAGTTCCTTCGGGAGAGAAGGCACAGATACGCAGTATTTT.

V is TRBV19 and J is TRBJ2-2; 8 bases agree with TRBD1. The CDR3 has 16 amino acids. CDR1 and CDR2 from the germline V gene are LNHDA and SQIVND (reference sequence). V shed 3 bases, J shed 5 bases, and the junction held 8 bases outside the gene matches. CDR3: CASSIIQGVGTGELFF. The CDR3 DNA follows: TGTGCCAGTAGTATTATACAGGGGGTAGGAACCGGGGAGCTGTTTTTT.

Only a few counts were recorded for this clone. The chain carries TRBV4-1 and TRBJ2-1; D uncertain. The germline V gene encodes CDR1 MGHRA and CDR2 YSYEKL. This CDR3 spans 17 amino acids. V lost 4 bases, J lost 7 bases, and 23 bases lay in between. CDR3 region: CASSRTPHPDPWNEQFF. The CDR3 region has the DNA TGCGCCAGCAGCCGAACCCCTCACCCGGACCCGTGGAATGAGCAGTTCTTC.

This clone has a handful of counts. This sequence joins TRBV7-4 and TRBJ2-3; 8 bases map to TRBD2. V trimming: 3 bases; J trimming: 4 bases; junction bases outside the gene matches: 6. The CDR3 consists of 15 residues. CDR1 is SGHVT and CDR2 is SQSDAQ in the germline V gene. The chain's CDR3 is CASSFGTGGPDTQYF. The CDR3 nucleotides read TGTGCCAGCAGCTTTGGAACGGGAGGGCCAGATACGCAGTATTTT.

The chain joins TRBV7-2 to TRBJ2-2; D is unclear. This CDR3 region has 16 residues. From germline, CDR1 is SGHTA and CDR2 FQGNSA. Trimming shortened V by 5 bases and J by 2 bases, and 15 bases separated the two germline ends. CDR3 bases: TGTGCCAGCAGCCCATGGCCAGAGCCTAACACCGGGGAGCTGTTTTTT. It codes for CASSPWPEPNTGELFF.

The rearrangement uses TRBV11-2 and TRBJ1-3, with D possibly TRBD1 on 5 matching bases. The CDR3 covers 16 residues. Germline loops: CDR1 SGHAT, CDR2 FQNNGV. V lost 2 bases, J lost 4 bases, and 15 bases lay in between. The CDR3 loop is CASSLKVRVSGNTIYF. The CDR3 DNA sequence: TGTGCCAGCAGCTTAAAGGTCAGGGTGTCAGGAAACACCATATATTTT.

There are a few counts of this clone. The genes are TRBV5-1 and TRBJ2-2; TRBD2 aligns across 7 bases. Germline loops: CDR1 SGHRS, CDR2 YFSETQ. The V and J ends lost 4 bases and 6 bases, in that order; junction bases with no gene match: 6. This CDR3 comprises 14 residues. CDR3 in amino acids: CASSLLAAPGELFF. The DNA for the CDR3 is TGCGCCAGCAGCCTCCTAGCGGCTCCCGGGGAGCTGTTTTTT. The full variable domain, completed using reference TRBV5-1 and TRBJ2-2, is KAGVTQTPRYLIKTRGQQVTLSCSPISGHRSVSWYQQTPGQGLQFLFEYFSETQRNKGNFPGRFSGRQFSNSRSEMNVSTLELGDSALYLCASSLLAAPGELFFGEGSRLTVL.

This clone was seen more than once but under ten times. The CDR3 bases are TGTGCCAGCACCTTACTAGCGGGAGCTGCCTACGAGCAGTACTTC. Translating gives CASTLLAGAAYEQYF. The J gene is TRBJ2-7, the V gene TRBV6-6, with 11 nucleotides matching TRBD2. V trimming: 7 bases; J trimming: 2 bases; junction bases outside the gene matches: 7. Germline assignment: CDR1 MNHNY and CDR2 SVGAGI (reference sequence). This CDR3 comprises 15 residues.

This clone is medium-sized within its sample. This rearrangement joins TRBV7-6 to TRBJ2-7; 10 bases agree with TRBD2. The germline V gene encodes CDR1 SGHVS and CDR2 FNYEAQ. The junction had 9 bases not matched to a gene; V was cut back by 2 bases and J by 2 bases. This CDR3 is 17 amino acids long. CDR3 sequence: CASSLFLAGEGPYEQYF. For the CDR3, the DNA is TGTGCCAGCAGCTTATTCCTAGCGGGGGAGGGGCCCTACGAGCAGTACTTC. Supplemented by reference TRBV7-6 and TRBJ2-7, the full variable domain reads GAGVSQSPRYKVTKRGQDVALRCDPISGHVSLYWYRQALGQGPEFLTYFNYEAQQDKSGLPNDRFSAERPEGSISTLTIQRTEQRDSAMYRCASSLFLAGEGPYEQYFGPGTRLTVT.

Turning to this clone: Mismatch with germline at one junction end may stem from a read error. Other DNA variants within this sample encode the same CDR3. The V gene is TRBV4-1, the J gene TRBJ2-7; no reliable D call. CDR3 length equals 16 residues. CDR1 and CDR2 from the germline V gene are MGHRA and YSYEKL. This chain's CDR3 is CASSRTEDLHSYEQYF. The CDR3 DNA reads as TGTGCCAGCAGCCGAACCGAGGACCTGCACTCCTACGAGCAGTACTTC.

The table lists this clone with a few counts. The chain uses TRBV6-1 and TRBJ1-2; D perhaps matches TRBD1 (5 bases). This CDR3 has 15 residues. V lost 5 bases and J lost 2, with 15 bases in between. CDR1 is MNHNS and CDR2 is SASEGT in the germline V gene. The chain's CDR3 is CASSPYRTRNYGYTF. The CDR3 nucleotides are TGTGCCAGCAGTCCCTATAGGACAAGAAACTATGGCTACACCTTC.

This CDR3 is CAISEGTGGNQPQHF. CDR3 coding DNA: TGTGCCATCAGTGAGGGGACAGGGGGGAATCAGCCCCAGCATTTT. This rearrangement joins TRBV10-3 to TRBJ1-5; TRBD1 matches at 11 bases. The trim removed 2 bases at V and 4 bases at J, leaving 1 base unmatched. Germline-derived CDR1 and CDR2 are ENHRY and SYGVKD. The CDR3 is 15 amino acids.

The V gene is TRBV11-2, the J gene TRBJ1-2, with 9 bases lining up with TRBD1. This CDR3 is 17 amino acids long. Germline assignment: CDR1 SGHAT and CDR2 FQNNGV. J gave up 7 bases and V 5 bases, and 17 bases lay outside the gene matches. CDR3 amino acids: CASSRWQPGQGFFGYTF. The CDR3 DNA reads TGTGCCAGCAGCCGTTGGCAGCCGGGACAGGGATTTTTTGGCTACACCTTC.

For the CDR3, the DNA is TGTGCCAGCAGTTTTCGGGAGGGGACAGATACGCAGTATTTT. Protein product: CASSFREGTDTQYF. The chain carries TRBV27 and TRBJ2-3; 8 bases match TRBD2. CDR1 and CDR2 (germline): MNHEY, SMNVEV (reference sequence). V lost 3 bases to trimming and J lost 3 bases; unmatched junction nucleotides: 2. The CDR3 runs to 14 residues.

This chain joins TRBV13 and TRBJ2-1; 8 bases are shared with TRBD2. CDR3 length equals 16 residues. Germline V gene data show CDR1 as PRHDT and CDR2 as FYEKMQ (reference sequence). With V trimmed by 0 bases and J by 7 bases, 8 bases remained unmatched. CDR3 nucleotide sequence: TGTGCCAGCAGCTTAGGCCACAGCGGGAGAGGGAATGAGCAGTTCTTC. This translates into CASSLGHSGRGNEQFF.

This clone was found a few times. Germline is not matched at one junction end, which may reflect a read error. In DNA, the CDR3 is TGCGCCAGCAGCCAAGATTATCCAGGGAATATAGGGCAGCCCCAGCATTTT. Its translation: CASSQDYPGNIGQPQHF. The chain links TRBV5-8 to TRBJ1-5; TRBD1 might be the D (5 bases). The CDR3 has 17 residues. CDR1 and CDR2 (germline): SGHTS, YDEGEE.

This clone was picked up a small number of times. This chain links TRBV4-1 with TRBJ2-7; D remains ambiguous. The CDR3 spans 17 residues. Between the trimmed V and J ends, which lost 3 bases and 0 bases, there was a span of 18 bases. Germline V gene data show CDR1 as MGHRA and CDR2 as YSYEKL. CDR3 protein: CASSQVEEGWRSYEQYF. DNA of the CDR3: TGCGCCAGCAGCCAGGTCGAGGAAGGTTGGCGCTCCTACGAGCAGTACTTC.

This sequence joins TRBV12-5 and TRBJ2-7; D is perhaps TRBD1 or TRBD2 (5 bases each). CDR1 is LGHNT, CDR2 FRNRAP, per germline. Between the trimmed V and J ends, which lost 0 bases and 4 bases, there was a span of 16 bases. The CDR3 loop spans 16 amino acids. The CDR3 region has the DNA TGTGCTAGTGGTTTGGTAGTCCATGGGGGAGAATACGAGCAGTACTTC. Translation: CASGLVVHGGEYEQYF. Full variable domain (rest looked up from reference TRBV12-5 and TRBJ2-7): DARVTQTPRHKVTEMGQEVTMRCQPILGHNTVFWYRQTMMQGLELLAYFRNRAPLDDSGMPKDRFSAEMPDATLATLKIQPSEPRDSAVYFCASGLVVHGGEYEQYFGPGTRLTVT.

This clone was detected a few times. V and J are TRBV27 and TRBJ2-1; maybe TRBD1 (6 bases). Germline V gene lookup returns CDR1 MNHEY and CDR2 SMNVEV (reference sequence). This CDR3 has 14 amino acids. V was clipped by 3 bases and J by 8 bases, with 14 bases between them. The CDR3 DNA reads TGTGCCAGCAGTTTCTGGGGGCCTAGCTATGAGCAGTTCTTC. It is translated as CASSFWGPSYEQFF.